This T cell receptor beta chain was retrieved from a study of blood T cells in healthy people across ages. The length of the CDR3 is 14 residues. Per the germline V gene, CDR1 is DFQATT and CDR2 is SNEGSKA (reference sequence). Notes on this clonotype: Its specificity is not known. At one end, the junction sequence differs from germline, possibly due to a read error.

Primers used in a second PCR of about 6 to 12 cycles were a sample-barcoded 5' primer and a J-beta primer mix. All cDNA molecules were each tagged by a template-switch adaptor with 12 random nucleotides. One entry per CDR3 protein results from TCRdb running MiXCR on the 5' RACE reads. The sample lists some 900,000 distinct CDR3 sequences, roughly 50% occurring once. It was roughly 10 milliliters of peripheral blood that were drawn from each donor. The study's findings and limits: The unknown donor CMV status may have confounded expanded clonotype changes.

The specimen was blood. The rearrangement uses TRBV20-1 and TRBJ1-6, with 9 bases aligning to TRBD1. The TCR originated in a man aged 25 to 40 in good health. CDR3 DNA sequence: TGCAGTGCGAGAGGGGGACAGGGTCATTCACCCCTCCACTTT. Protein: CSARGGQGHSPLHF.